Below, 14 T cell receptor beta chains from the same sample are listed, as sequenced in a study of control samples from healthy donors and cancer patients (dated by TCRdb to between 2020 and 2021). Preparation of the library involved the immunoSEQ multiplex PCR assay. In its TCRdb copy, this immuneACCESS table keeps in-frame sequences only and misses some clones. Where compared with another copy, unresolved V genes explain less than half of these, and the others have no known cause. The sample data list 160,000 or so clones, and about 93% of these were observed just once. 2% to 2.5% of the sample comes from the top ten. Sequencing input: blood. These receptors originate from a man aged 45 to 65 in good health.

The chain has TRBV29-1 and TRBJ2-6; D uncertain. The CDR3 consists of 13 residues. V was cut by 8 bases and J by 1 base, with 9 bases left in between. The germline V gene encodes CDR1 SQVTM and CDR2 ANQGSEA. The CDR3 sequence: CSYTSSGANVLTF. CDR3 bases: TGCAGCTATACATCTTCTGGGGCCAACGTCCTGACTTTC.

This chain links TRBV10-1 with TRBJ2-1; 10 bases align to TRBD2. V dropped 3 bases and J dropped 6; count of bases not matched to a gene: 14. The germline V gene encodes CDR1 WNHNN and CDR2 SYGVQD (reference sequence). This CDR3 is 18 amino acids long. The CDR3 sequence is CASSELGEGVAGGNEQFF. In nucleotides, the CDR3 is TGCGCCAGCAGTGAATTAGGCGAGGGGGTAGCGGGAGGCAATGAGCAGTTCTTC.

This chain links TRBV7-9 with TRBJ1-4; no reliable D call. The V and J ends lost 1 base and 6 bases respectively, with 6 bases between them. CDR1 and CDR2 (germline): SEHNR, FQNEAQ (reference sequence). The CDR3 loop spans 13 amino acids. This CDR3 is CASSLGVYEKLFF. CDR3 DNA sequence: TGTGCCAGCAGCTTAGGAGTTTATGAAAAACTGTTTTTT.

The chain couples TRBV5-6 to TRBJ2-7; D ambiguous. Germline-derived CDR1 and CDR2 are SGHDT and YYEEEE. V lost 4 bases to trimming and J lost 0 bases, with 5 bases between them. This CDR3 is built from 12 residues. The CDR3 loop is CASSLASYEQYF. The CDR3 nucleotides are TGTGCCAGCAGCCTCGCCTCCTACGAGCAGTACTTC.

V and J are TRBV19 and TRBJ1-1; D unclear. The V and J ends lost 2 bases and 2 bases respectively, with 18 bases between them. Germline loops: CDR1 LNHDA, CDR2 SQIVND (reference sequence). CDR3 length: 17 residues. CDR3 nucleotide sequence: TGTGCCAGTAGTATAACGATCGGGAGAGTTCTCAACACTGAAGCTTTCTTT. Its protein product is CASSITIGRVLNTEAFF.

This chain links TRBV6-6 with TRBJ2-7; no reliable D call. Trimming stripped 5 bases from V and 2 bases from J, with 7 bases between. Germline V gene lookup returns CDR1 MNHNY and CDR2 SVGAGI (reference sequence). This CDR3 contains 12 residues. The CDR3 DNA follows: TGTGCCAGCAGTGGATCCCCCTACGAGCAGTACTTC. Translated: CASSGSPYEQYF.

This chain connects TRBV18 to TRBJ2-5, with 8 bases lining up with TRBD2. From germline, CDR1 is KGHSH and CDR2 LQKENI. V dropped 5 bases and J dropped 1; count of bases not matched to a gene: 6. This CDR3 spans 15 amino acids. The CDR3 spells CASSSLAGTQETQYF. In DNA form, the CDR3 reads TGTGCCAGCTCAAGCCTAGCGGGCACCCAAGAGACCCAGTACTTC.

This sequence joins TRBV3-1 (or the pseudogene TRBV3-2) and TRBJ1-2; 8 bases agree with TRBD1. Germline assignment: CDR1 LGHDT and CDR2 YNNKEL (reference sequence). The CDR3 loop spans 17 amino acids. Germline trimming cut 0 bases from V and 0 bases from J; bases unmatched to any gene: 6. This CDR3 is CASSQESLTGANYGYTF. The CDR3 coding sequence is TGTGCCAGCAGCCAAGAAAGCTTGACAGGGGCTAACTATGGCTACACCTTC.

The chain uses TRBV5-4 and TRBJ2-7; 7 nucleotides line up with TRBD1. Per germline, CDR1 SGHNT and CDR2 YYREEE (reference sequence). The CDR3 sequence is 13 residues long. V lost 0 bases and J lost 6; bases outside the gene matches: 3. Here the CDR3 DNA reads TGTGCCAGCAGCTTGGGACAGGGCCCCGAGCAGTACTTC. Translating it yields CASSLGQGPEQYF.

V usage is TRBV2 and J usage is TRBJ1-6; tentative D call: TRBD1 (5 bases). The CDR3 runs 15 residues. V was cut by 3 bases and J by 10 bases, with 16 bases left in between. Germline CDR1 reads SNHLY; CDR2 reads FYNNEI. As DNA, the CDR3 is TGTGCCAGCAGTGATGATGGGCAGGGAGGGTCACCCCTCCACTTT. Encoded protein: CASSDDGQGGSPLHF.

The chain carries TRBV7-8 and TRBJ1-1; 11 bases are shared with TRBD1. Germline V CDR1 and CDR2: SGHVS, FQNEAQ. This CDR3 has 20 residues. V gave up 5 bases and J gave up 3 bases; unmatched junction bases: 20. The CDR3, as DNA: TGTGCCAGCAGCCCCCTCTTCTCAGCTTACCCGGGACAGGGGGACACTGAAGCTTTCTTT. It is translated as CASSPLFSAYPGQGDTEAFF.

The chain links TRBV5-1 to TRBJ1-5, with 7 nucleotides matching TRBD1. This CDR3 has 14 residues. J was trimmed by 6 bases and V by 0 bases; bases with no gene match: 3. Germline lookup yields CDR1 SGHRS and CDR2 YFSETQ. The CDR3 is CASSLEGATQPQHF. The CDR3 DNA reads TGCGCCAGCAGCTTGGAGGGGGCGACTCAGCCCCAGCATTTT.

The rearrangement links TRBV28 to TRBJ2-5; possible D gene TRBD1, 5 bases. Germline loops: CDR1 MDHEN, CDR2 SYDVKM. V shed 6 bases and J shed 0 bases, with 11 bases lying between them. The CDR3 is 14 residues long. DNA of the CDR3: TGTGCCAGCAGAAAACAGGAGTACCAAGAGACCCAGTACTTC. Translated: CASRKQEYQETQYF.

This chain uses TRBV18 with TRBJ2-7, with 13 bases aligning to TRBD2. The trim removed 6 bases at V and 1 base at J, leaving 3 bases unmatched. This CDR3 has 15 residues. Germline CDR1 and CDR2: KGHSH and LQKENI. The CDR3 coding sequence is TGTGCCAGCTCTCGGACTAGCGGGGGATCCTACGAGCAGTACTTC. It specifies CASSRTSGGSYEQYF.